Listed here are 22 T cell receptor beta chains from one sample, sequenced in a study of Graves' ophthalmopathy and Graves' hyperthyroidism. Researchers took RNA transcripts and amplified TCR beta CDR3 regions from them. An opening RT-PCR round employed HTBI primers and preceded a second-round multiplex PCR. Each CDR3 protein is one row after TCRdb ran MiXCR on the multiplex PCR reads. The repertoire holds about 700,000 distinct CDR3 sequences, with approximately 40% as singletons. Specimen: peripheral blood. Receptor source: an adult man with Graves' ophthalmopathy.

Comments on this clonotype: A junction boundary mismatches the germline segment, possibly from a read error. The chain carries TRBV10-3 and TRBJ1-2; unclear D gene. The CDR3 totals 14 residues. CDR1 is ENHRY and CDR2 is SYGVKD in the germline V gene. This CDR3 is CASSEGFYVYGYTF. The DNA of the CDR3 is TGTGCCAGCAGTGAAGGGTTCTATGTATATGGCTACACCTTC.

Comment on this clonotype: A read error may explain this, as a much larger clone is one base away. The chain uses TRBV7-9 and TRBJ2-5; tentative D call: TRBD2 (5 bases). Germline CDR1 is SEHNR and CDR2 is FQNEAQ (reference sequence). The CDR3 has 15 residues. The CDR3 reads CASSIGSGMQETRYF. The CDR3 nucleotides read TGTGCCAGCAGCATTGGATCGGGGATGCAAGAGACCCGGTACTTC.

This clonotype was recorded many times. The CDR3 region has the DNA TGTGCCAGCAGTGTGGGGGGACAGGGGGCCCACGAGCAGTACTTC. Its translation is CASSVGGQGAHEQYF. This chain links TRBV2 with TRBJ2-7; 12 positions match TRBD1. The CDR3 is made up of 15 amino acids. V dropped 4 bases and J dropped 5; count of bases not matched to a gene: 6. Germline CDR1 reads SNHLY; CDR2 reads FYNNEI.

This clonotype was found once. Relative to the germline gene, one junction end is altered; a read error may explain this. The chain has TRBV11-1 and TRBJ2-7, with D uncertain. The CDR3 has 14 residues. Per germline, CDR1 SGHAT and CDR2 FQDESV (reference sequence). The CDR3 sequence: CASSFDDISYEQHF. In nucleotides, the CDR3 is TGTGCCAGCAGCTTCGACGACATTTCCTACGAGCAGCACTTC.

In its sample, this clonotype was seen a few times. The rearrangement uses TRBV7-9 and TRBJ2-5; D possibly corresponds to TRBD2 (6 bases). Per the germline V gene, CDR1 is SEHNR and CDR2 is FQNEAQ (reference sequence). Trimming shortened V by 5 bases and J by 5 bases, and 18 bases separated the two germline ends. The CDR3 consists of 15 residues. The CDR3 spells CASSPAVGGTETQYF. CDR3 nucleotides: TGTGCCAGCAGCCCCGCAGTTGGGGGGACGGAGACCCAGTACTTC.

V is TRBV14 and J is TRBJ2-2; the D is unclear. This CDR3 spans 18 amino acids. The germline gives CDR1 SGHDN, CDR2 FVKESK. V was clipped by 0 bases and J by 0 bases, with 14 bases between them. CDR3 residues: CASSQDRWTPSNTGELFF. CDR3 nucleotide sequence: TGTGCCAGCAGCCAAGATAGGTGGACCCCATCGAACACCGGGGAGCTGTTTTTT.

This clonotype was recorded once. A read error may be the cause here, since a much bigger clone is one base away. Written as DNA, the CDR3 is TGTGCCAGCACCAAAAACGGACAGGGGGCGTGGGAGACCCAGTACTTC. Residues: CASTKNGQGAWETQYF. The chain recombines TRBV2 with TRBJ2-5; TRBD1 agrees at 11 bases. The J segment lost 5 bases and the V segment lost 7 bases, leaving 12 bases of the junction unmatched. The CDR3 extends over 16 amino acids. CDR1 and CDR2 (germline): SNHLY, FYNNEI.

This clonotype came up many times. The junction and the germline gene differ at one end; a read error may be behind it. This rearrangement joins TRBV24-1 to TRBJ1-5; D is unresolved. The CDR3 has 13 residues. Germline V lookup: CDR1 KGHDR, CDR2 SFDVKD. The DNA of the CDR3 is TGTGCCAGCAGTCCACCCGGTCCGTTACCCCAGCATTTT. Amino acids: CASSPPGPLPQHF.

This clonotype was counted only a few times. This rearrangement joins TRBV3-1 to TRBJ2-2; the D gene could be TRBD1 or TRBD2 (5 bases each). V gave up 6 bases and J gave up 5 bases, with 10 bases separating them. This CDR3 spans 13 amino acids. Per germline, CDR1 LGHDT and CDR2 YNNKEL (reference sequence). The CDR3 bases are TGTGCCAGCAGGAGGGGCCGAACCGGGGAGCTGTTTTTT. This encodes CASRRGRTGELFF.

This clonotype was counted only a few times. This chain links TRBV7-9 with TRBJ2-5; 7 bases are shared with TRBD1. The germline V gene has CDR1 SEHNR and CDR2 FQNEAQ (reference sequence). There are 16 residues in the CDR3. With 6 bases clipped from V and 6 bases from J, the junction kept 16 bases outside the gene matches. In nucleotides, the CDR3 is TGTGCCAGCAGTACTATCGAGGGGGCGCGGGTAAAGACCCAGTACTTC. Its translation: CASSTIEGARVKTQYF.

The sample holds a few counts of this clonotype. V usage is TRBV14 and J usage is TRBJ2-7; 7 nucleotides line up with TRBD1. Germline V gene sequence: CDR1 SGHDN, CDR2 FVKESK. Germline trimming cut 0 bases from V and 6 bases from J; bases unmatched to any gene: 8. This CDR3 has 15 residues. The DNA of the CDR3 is TGTGCCAGCAGCCAAGAAGGGGTTAGGGGGCTCGAGCAGTACTTC. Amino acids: CASSQEGVRGLEQYF.

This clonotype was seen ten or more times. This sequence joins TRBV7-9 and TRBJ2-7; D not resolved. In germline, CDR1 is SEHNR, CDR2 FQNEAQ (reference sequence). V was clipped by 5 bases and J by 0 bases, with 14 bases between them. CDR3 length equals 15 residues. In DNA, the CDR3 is TGTGCCAGCAGCGTACAGACACTTAGCTCCTACGAGCAGTACTTC. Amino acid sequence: CASSVQTLSSYEQYF.

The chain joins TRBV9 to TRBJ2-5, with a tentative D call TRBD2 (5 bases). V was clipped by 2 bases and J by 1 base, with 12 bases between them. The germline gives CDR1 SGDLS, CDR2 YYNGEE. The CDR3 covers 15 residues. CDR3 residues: CASSVGADFQETQYF. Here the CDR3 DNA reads TGTGCCAGCAGCGTGGGAGCAGACTTCCAAGAGACCCAGTACTTC. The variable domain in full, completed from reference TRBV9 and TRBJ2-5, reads DSGVTQTPKHLITATGQRVTLRCSPRSGDLSVYWYQQSLDQGLQFLIQYYNGEERAKGNILERFSAQQFPDLHSELNLSSLELGDSALYFCASSVGADFQETQYFGPGTRLLVL.

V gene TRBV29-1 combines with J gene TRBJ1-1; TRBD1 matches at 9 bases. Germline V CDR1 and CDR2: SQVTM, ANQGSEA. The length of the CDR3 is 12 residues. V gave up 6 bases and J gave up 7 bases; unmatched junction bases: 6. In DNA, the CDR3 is TGCAGCGTAGGTAGGACAGGGGTTGAAGCTTTCTTT. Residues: CSVGRTGVEAFF. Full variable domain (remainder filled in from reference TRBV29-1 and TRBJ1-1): SAVISQKPSRDICQRGTSLTIQCQVDSQVTMMFWYRQQPGQSLTLIATANQGSEATYESGFVIDKFPISRPNLTFSTLTVSNMSPEDSSIYLCSVGRTGVEAFFGQGTRLTVV.

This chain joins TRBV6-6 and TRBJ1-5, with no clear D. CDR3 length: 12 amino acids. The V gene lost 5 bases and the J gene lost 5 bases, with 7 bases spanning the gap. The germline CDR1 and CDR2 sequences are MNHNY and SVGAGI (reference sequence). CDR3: CASSTRDQPQHF. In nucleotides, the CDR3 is TGTGCCAGCAGTACCAGAGATCAGCCCCAGCATTTT.

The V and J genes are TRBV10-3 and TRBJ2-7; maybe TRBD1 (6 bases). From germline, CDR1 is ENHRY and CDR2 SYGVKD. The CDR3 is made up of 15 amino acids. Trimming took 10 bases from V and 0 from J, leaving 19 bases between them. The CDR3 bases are TGTGCCAGCAGCAATTCGGGACACAGCTCCTACGAGCAGTACTTC. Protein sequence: CASSNSGHSSYEQYF.

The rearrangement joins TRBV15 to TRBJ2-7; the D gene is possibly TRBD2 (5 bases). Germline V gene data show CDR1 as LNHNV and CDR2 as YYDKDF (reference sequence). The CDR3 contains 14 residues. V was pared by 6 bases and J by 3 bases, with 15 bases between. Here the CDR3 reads CATRWALESYEQYF. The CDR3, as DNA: TGTGCCACCAGGTGGGCACTAGAGAGCTACGAGCAGTACTTC.

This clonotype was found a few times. The CDR3 DNA is TGTGCCAGCAGCCCCTCCATCGGGGGGACGCAAGAGACCCAGTACTTC. Translated: CASSPSIGGTQETQYF. V usage is TRBV11-3 and J usage is TRBJ2-5; 7 bases are a match to TRBD2. The CDR3 has 16 residues. J was trimmed by 2 bases and V by 5 bases; bases with no gene match: 11. CDR1 SGHNT and CDR2 YENEEA come from the germline V gene.

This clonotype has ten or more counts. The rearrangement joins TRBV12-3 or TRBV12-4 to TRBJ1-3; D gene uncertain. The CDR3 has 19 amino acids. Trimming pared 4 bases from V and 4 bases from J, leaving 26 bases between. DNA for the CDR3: TGTGCCAGCAGTTCTATCTCGGAAAGTGCCTCTGGGTCGGGAAACACCATATATTTT. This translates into CASSSISESASGSGNTIYF.

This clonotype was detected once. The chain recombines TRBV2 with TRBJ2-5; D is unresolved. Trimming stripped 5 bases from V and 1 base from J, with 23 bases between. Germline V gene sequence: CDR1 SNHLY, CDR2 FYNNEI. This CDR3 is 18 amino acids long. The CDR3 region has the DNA TGTGCCAGCAGTTACTCGTGGGTAGCTGGAGTAGGCCAAGAGACCCAGTACTTC. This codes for CASSYSWVAGVGQETQYF.

The CDR3 region is CASSIRYREDAEAFF. The CDR3 DNA sequence: TGTGCCAGCAGTATCCGGTACCGGGAAGATGCTGAAGCTTTCTTT. The gene calls are TRBV25-1 and TRBJ1-1; no definite D call. The CDR3 totals 15 residues. Trimming took 5 bases from V and 6 from J, leaving 19 bases between them. Germline CDR1 is MGHDK and CDR2 is SYGVNS.

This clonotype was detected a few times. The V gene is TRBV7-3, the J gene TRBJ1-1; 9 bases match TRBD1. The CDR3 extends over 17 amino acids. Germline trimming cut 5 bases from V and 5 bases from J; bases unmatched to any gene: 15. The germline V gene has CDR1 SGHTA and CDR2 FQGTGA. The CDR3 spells CASSLIDSGQGKTEAFF. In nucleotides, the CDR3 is TGTGCCAGCAGCCTAATAGATTCGGGACAGGGCAAAACTGAAGCTTTCTTT.